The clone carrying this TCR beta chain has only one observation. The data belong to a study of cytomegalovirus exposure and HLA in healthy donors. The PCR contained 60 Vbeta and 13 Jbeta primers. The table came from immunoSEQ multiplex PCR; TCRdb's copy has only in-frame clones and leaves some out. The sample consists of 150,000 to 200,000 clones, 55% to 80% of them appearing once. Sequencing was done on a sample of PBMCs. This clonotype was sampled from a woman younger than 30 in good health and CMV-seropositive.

This chain's CDR3 is CASTMTGRITEAFF. In nucleotides, the CDR3 is TGTGCCAGCACCATGACAGGGCGCATCACTGAAGCTTTCTTT. V usage is TRBV2 and J usage is TRBJ1-1, with 7 bases aligning to TRBD1. Unmatched junction bases numbered 9, after V lost 7 bases and J lost 4 bases. The CDR3 is 14 amino acids. Germline V gene lookup returns CDR1 SNHLY and CDR2 FYNNEI. The whole variable domain, filled in from reference TRBV2 and TRBJ1-1, reads EPEVTQTPSHQVTQMGQEVILRCVPISNHLYFYWYRQILGQKVEFLVSFYNNEISEKSEIFDDQFSVERPDGSNFTLKIRSTKLEDSAMYFCASTMTGRITEAFFGQGTRLTVV.